Here is one T cell receptor (beta chain) with its context. Produced via immunoSEQ multiplex PCR; TCRdb's table is partial and in-frame only. The top ten hold 20% to 25% of the sample, which has 100,000 or so clones, 85% seen once. The record originates from a study of cytomegalovirus exposure and HLA in healthy donors. V was pared by 2 bases and J by 6 bases, with 25 bases between. The V gene's germline CDR1 is SGHNT and CDR2 YENEEA. The CDR3 has 18 residues. The J gene is TRBJ1-1, the V gene TRBV11-3; tentative D call: TRBD1 (5 bases). The TCR sequence derives from a man younger than 35 in good health and CMV-seropositive. Sequenced input: PBMCs. CDR3 protein: CASSLYADSQGRWAEAFF. Here the CDR3 DNA reads TGTGCCAGCAGCTTATATGCCGACAGCCAAGGAAGATGGGCTGAAGCTTTCTTT. The full variable domain, its missing parts supplied by reference TRBV11-3 and TRBJ1-1, is EAGVVQSPRYKIIEKKQPVAFWCNPISGHNTLYWYLQNLGQGPELLIRYENEEAVDDSQLPKDRFSAERLKGVDSTLKIQPAELGDSAVYLCASSLYADSQGRWAEAFFGQGTRLTVV.